The present TCR beta chain was sequenced within a study of cytomegalovirus exposure and HLA in healthy donors. At the level of the study: Of 398 genotyped donors, more than 75% clustered with self-reported Caucasian donors.

Both 60 Vbeta primers and 13 Jbeta primers went into the PCR. Measured with immunoSEQ multiplex PCR; TCRdb has only the in-frame clones, and not every one. Of roughly 100,000 clones listed, around four fifths are singletons. Whole-study findings and limits: Some public TCRs appeared in many individuals, while most sequences were rare.

A remark on this clone: Its matching antigen is unknown.

Healthy individuals who donated bone marrow served as the donors. Germline V gives CDR1 MNHNY, CDR2 SVGAGI (reference sequence). The CDR3 is 16 amino acids. V was pared by 4 bases and J by 7 bases, with 12 bases of the junction left unmatched. The sequence was obtained from a female donor in good health and CMV-seropositive. Sequencing was performed on PBMCs. The V call is TRBV6-6, the J call TRBJ1-2; 10 bases are shared with TRBD1. The chain's CDR3 is CASSSEPGQGTGGYTF. As DNA, the CDR3 is TGTGCCAGCAGTTCCGAACCGGGACAGGGGACAGGTGGCTACACCTTC.